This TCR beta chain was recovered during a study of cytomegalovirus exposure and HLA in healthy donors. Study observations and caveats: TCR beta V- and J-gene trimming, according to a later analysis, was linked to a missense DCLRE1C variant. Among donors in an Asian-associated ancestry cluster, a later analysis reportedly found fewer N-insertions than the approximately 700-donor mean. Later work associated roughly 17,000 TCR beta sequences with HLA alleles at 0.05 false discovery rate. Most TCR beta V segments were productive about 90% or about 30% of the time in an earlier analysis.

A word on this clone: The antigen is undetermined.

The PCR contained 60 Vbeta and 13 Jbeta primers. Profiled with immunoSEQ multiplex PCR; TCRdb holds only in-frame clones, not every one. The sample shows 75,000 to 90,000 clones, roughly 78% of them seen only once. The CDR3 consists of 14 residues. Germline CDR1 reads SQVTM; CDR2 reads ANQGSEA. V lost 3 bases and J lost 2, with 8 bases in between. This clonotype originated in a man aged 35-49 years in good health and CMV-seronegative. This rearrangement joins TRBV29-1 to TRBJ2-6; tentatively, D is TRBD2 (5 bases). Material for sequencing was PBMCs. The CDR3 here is CSVEIGAGANVLTF. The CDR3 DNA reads TGCAGCGTTGAGATCGGGGCTGGGGCCAACGTCCTGACTTTC.